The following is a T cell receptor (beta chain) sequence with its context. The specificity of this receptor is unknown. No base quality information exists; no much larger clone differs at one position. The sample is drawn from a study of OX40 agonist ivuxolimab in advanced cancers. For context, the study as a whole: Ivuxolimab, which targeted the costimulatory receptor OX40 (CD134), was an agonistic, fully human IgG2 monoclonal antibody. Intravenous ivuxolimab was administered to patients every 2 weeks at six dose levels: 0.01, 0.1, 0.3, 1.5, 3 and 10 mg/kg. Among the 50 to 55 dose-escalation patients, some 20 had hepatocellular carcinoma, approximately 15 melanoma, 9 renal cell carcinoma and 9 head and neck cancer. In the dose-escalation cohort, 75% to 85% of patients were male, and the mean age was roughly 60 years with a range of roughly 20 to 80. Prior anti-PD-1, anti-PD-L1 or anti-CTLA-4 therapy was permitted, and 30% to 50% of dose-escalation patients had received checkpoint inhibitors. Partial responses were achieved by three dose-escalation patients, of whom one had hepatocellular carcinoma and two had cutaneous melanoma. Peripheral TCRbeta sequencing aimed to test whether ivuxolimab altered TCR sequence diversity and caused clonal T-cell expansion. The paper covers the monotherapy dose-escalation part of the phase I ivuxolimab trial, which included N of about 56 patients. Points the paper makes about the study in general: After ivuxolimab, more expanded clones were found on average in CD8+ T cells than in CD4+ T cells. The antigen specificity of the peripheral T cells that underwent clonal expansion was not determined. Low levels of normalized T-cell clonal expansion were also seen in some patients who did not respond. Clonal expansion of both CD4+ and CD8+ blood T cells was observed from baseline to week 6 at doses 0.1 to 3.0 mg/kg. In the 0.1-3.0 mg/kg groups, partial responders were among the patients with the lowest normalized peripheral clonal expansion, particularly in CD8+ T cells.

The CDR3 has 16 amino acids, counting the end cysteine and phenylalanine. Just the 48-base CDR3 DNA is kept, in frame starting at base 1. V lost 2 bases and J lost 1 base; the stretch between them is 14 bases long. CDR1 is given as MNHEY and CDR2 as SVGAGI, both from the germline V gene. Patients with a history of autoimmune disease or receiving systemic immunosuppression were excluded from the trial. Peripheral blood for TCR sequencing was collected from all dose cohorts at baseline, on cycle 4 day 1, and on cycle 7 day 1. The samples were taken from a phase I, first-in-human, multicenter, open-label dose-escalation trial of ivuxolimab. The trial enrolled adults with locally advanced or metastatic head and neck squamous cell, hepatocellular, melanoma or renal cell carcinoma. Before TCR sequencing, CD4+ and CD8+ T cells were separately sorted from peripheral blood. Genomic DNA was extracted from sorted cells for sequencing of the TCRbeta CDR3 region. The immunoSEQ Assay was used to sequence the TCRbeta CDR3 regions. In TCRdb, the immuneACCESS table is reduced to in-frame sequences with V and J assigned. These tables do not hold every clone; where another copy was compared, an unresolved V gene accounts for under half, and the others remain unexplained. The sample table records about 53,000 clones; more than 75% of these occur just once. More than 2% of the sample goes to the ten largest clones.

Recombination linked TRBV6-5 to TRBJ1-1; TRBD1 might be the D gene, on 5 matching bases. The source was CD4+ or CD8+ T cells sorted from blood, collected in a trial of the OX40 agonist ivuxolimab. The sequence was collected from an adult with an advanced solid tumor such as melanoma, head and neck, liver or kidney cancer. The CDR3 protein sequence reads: CASSYPNGAGNTEAFF. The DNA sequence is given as TGTGCCAGCAGTTACCCTAACGGGGCCGGGAACACTGAAGCTTTCTTT.